This TCR beta chain comes out of a study of OX40 agonist ivuxolimab in advanced cancers. Overall study: Three patients, one with hepatocellular carcinoma and two with cutaneous melanoma, responded partially. General study points: With doses of 0.1 to 3.0 mg/kg, CD4+ and CD8+ blood T cells had undergone clonal expansion by week 6.

Profiled with immunoSEQ multiplex PCR; TCRdb holds only in-frame clones, not every one. The sample lists some 12,000 clones, about 84% occurring once. Note on this clone: The antigen is not known.

The CDR3 extends over 16 amino acids. Deletions cut 2 bases from V and 1 base from J, with 14 bases between. Germline V CDR1 and CDR2: MDHEN, SYDVKM. The sequenced sample was CD4+ or CD8+ T cells sorted from blood, obtained in a trial of the OX40 agonist ivuxolimab. V usage is TRBV28 and J usage is TRBJ1-1, with D perhaps TRBD1 (5 bases). The sequence was collected from an adult with an advanced solid tumor such as melanoma, head and neck, liver or kidney cancer. Here the CDR3 DNA reads TGTGCCAGCAGTTTACCCCTGGGGGAGCAGAACACTGAAGCTTTCTTT. Amino acid sequence: CASSLPLGEQNTEAFF.